The present TCR beta chain was sequenced within a study of cytomegalovirus exposure and HLA in healthy donors. Study-wide results and limits: When presence/absence was analysed, sequencing depth was taken to be roughly uniform across donors.

PCR primers comprised 60 Vbeta and 13 Jbeta primers. In the authors' methods: Unique TCR beta chains totaled some 81 million in a later count, with some 10 million of them shared. Clones were sequenced by immunoSEQ multiplex PCR, and TCRdb holds only the in-frame ones, with some missing. The DNA was the basis for D and trimming; V, J and clone size are from that table. Counted here are about 140,000 clones, roughly 77% occurring once; the ten biggest clones make up around 3.4%. Germline V gives CDR1 SEHNR, CDR2 FQNEAQ (reference sequence). V dropped 2 bases and J dropped 0; count of bases not matched to a gene: 10. The CDR3 loop spans 19 amino acids. As for this clone: Its antigen is not identified.

This clonotype originated in a man aged 35 to 55 in good health and CMV-seronegative. The chain combines TRBV7-9 with TRBJ2-6; 7 nucleotides align to TRBD1. The source material was PBMCs. The CDR3 spells CASSLFRDSLFSGANVLTF. The CDR3, as DNA: TGTGCCAGCAGCTTATTCCGGGACAGCCTTTTCTCTGGGGCCAACGTCCTGACTTTC.